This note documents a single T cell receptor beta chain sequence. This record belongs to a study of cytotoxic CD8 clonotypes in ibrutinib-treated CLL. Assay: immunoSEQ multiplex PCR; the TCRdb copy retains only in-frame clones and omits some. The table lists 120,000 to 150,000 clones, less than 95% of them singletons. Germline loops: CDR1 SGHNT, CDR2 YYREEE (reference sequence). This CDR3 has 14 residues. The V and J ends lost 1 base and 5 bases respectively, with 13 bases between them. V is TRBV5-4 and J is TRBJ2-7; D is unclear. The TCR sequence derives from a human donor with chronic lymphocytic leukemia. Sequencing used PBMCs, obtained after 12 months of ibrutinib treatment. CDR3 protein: CASSLKITHDEQYF. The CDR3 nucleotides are TGTGCCAGCAGCTTGAAGATTACGCACGACGAGCAGTACTTC.